Presented here are 27 T cell receptor beta chains from one specimen sequenced in a study of T cell clonality in common variable immunodeficiency. Here immunoSEQ multiplex PCR was the method, and the copy in TCRdb shows in-frame clones only, minus some. The sample contains under 50,000 clones, none of them singletons. Sequenced sample: peripheral blood mononuclear cells. Every receptor here comes from a person aged 18 to 75 in good health.

This clone was detected ten times or more. Incomplete CDR3 DNA: TGCAGTGCTAGAGAGACTAGCGGATTCTACAATGAG. Its protein is CSARETSGFYNE. The full CDR3 protein is CSARETSGFYNEQFF. The chain employs TRBV20-1 and TRBJ2-1; TRBD2 matches 9 bases. The CDR3 end is not reached by the read, which stops 3 residues before it; the germline J gene fills it in. The germline V gene has CDR1 DFQATT and CDR2 SNEGSKA (reference sequence). The CDR3 extends over 15 amino acids. With 0 bases clipped from V and 3 bases from J, the junction kept 3 bases outside the gene matches.

This clone was detected ten times or more. The read terminates 3 residues before the CDR3 end, so the remaining end is supplied by the germline J gene. V usage is TRBV6-1 and J usage is TRBJ1-5; D remains unclear. The CDR3 totals 14 residues. The V and J ends lost 4 bases and 4 bases respectively, with 11 bases between them. Germline V gene data show CDR1 as MNHNS and CDR2 as SASEGT. The CDR3 is CASSAGSKNQPQHF. Partial CDR3 DNA: TGTGCCAGCAGTGCCGGGTCTAAAAATCAGCCC.

The CDR3: CASSLGQAAGDPIYF. The sequenced part of the CDR3 DNA is TGCGCCAGCAGCTTGGGACAGGCGGCAGGGGACCCC. The V and J genes are TRBV5-1 and TRBJ1-3; D possibly corresponds to TRBD1 (6 bases). The read ends 3 residues early relative to the CDR3; the germline J gene fills the gap. From germline, CDR1 is SGHRS and CDR2 YFSETQ. The CDR3 loop spans 15 amino acids. The entire variable domain, with the rest obtained from reference TRBV5-1 and TRBJ1-3, is as follows: KAGVTQTPRYLIKTRGQQVTLSCSPISGHRSVSWYQQTPGQGLQFLFEYFSETQRNKGNFPGRFSGRQFSNSRSEMNVSTLELGDSALYLCASSLGQAAGDPIYFGEGSWLTVV.

This clone was found many times. The read falls 3 residues short of the CDR3 end, and the missing part is taken from the germline J gene. The chain employs TRBV19 and TRBJ2-7; D ambiguous. V lost 4 bases and J lost 0, with 4 bases in between. This CDR3 spans 12 amino acids. Germline loops: CDR1 LNHDA, CDR2 SQIVND (reference sequence). Incomplete CDR3 DNA: TGTGCCAGTAGTAACAACTCCTACGAG. Its translation: CASSNNSYE. Given in full, the CDR3 is CASSNNSYEQYF.

This clone was seen many times. The read ends 3 residues early relative to the CDR3; the germline J gene fills the gap. The chain links TRBV30 to TRBJ2-7, with 12 positions matching TRBD1. The CDR3 runs 14 residues. Germline assignment: CDR1 GTSNPN and CDR2 SVGIG (reference sequence). After removal of 5 bases from V and 4 bases from J, the junction contained 6 bases not matched to a gene. Partial CDR3 DNA: TGTGCCTGGTCTAGGGGACAGGGGGCTTACGAG. It is translated as CAWSRGQGAYE. The complete CDR3 sequence is CAWSRGQGAYEQYF.

This clone came up many times. CDR3 DNA (partial): TGTGCCAGCTCGGATCCGGGACTAGCGGTACCAGATACG. Its protein product is CASSDPGLAVPDT. In full, the CDR3 is CASSDPGLAVPDTQYF. V gene TRBV18 combines with J gene TRBJ2-3; 11 bases align to TRBD2. The read ends 3 residues before the CDR3 terminus; that terminus is restored from the germline J gene. Unmatched junction bases numbered 9, after V lost 6 bases and J lost 4 bases. The CDR3 loop spans 16 amino acids. The germline CDR1 and CDR2 sequences are KGHSH and LQKENI.

Details on this clone: The read ends 3 residues before the CDR3 terminus; that terminus is restored from the germline J gene. The chain couples TRBV30 to TRBJ1-6; tentative D call: TRBD1 (5 bases). The CDR3 is 14 amino acids. V dropped 2 bases and J dropped 7 bases, with 12 bases sitting between them. CDR1 is GTSNPN, CDR2 SVGIG, per germline (reference sequence). The CDR3 protein is CAWSRRGLNSPLHF. The CDR3 bases that were read are TGTGCCTGGAGTAGGAGGGGTTTGAATTCACCC.

On this clone: The DNA ends 3 residues before the CDR3 does, and the rest of the CDR3 is filled in from the germline J gene. This chain connects TRBV23-1 to TRBJ1-2, with TRBD1 as a possible D gene (5 bases). TRBV23-1 is assigned to the ORF class and has an uncertain function. The CDR3 has 13 residues. CDR3 bases read: TGCGCCAGCAGTCAATCGAAAGGGGCGCGC. Translated, it gives CASSQSKGAR. The complete CDR3 protein is CASSQSKGARYTF.

This clone was observed at least ten times. The missing CDR3 end, 3 residues past where the read stops, is filled in from the germline J gene. The genes are TRBV19 and TRBJ2-6; 8 nucleotides agree with TRBD2. Germline CDR1 is LNHDA and CDR2 is SQIVND (reference sequence). J gave up 2 bases and V 10 bases, and 4 bases lay outside the gene matches. The CDR3 is 14 residues long. The covered CDR3 bases are TGTGCCACTCGGGAGGGGGCTGGGGCCAACGTC. Amino acids: CATREGAGANV. The whole CDR3 protein reads CATREGAGANVLTF.

This clone was detected ten times or more. The CDR3 end lies 3 residues beyond the end of the read and is filled in from the germline J gene. The gene calls are TRBV30 and TRBJ1-2; 8 nucleotides match TRBD1. The CDR3 extends over 11 amino acids. CDR1 and CDR2 (germline): GTSNPN, SVGIG (reference sequence). V shed 5 bases and J 7 bases; nucleotides not matched to a gene: 3. The CDR3 bases that were read are TGTGCCTGGGGACAGGGATTTGGC. It specifies CAWGQGFG. The CDR3 in full is CAWGQGFGYTF.

This clone showed up many times. Sequencing ends 3 residues short of the CDR3 end; the germline J gene provides the rest. This rearrangement joins TRBV20-1 to TRBJ2-1; possibly TRBD2 for D (7 bases). The CDR3 loop spans 16 amino acids. CDR1 DFQATT and CDR2 SNEGSKA come from the germline V gene (reference sequence). The ends were cut back, 3 bases at V and 2 bases at J, with 17 bases in the middle. CDR3 DNA (partial): TGCAGTGCTAGGGATCCTGGGGGGGGCCCCTACAATGAG. Protein product: CSARDPGGGPYNE. The full CDR3 is CSARDPGGGPYNEQFF.

This clone was picked up a small number of times. The observed sequence ends 3 residues before the CDR3 terminus, with the missing tail filled in from the germline J gene. The genes are TRBV11-3 and TRBJ2-3, with D tentatively TRBD1 (5 bases). Germline V CDR1 and CDR2: SGHNT, YENEEA. The CDR3 consists of 15 residues. The CDR3 sequence is CASSATGDGLETQYF. The CDR3 DNA, read in part, is TGTGCCAGCAGCGCTACAGGTGATGGGCTAGAGACG.

This clone was recorded many times. Sequencing ends 3 residues short of the CDR3 end; the germline J gene provides the rest. The rearrangement joins TRBV5-1 to TRBJ2-3; 8 bases fit TRBD2. The CDR3 loop spans 15 amino acids. With V trimmed by 4 bases and J by 0 bases, 4 bases remained unmatched. Germline assignment: CDR1 SGHRS and CDR2 YFSETQ. The CDR3 protein is CASSPSSGSTDTQYF. The CDR3 DNA, read in part, is TGCGCCAGCAGCCCCTCTAGCGGGAGCACAGATACG.

This clone was recorded many times. With the read ending 3 residues before the CDR3 end, the germline J gene is used to fill in that end. This chain uses TRBV7-8 with TRBJ2-6; a weak D match, TRBD1 (5 bases). Trimming removed 5 bases from V and 0 bases from J, with 11 bases in between. The CDR3 extends over 16 amino acids. CDR1 and CDR2 (germline): SGHVS, FQNEAQ. The CDR3 bases that were read are TGTGCCAGCAGCGCAGCAGGGTTCTCTGGGGCCAACGTC. Residues: CASSAAGFSGANV. The CDR3 reads in full as CASSAAGFSGANVLTF.

At least ten counts were recorded for this clone. The read halts 3 residues ahead of the CDR3 end, with the missing end drawn from the germline J gene. The J gene is TRBJ2-3, the V gene TRBV5-1; D not resolved. The CDR3 is made up of 12 amino acids. Germline CDR1 reads SGHRS; CDR2 reads YFSETQ. V was pared by 4 bases and J by 4 bases, with 7 bases between. The CDR3 region is CASSLSADTQYF. The CDR3 DNA, read in part, is TGCGCCAGCAGCCTTTCCGCAGATACG.

This clone was counted at least ten times. The CDR3 is cut off 3 residues early in the read; its end comes from the germline J gene. J is TRBJ1-4 and V is TRBV12-5; D unresolved. Germline CDR1 is LGHNT and CDR2 is FRNRAP. V lost 2 bases and J lost 3, with 4 bases in between. The CDR3 is 13 amino acids. The part of the CDR3 DNA that was read is TGTGCTAGTGGTTTGACAGCTAATGAAAAA. Translation gives CASGLTANEK. The whole CDR3 sequence is CASGLTANEKLFF.

This clone was detected ten times or more. The CDR3 extends 3 residues past the end of the read, so its final part is completed from the germline J gene. The chain combines TRBV5-1 with TRBJ2-1, with D possibly TRBD1 on 5 matching bases. Germline lookup yields CDR1 SGHRS and CDR2 YFSETQ. The CDR3 has 16 residues. V was cut by 5 bases and J by 0 bases, with 15 bases left in between. CDR3 DNA, as far as it was read: TGCGCCAGCAGTCCCATGGGGCAGAGCTCCTACAATGAG. Its translation is CASSPMGQSSYNE. The whole CDR3 protein is CASSPMGQSSYNEQFF.

This clone was picked up many times. Sequencing ends 3 residues short of the CDR3 end; the germline J gene provides the rest. The J gene is TRBJ2-5, the V gene TRBV12-3 or TRBV12-4, with 10 bases matching TRBD1. Trimming took 3 bases from V and 4 from J; bases not matched to a gene: 5. There are 15 residues in the CDR3. CDR3 sequence reads: CASSFEDRGGETQYF. The part of the CDR3 DNA that was read is TGTGCCAGCAGTTTTGAGGACAGGGGGGGAGAGACC.

This clone was counted ten times or more. The read ends 3 residues before the CDR3 terminus; that terminus is restored from the germline J gene. V is TRBV7-9 and J is TRBJ2-5; 8 positions agree with TRBD1. Trimming removed 5 bases from V and 7 bases from J; junction bases left unmatched: 9. CDR3 length equals 14 residues. Per the germline V gene, CDR1 is SEHNR and CDR2 is FQNEAQ (reference sequence). The CDR3 bases that were read are TGTGCCAGCAGCCTCGGACAGGGAGTGGGGACC. Translation gives CASSLGQGVGT. The complete CDR3 sequence is CASSLGQGVGTQYF.

In regard to this clone: Coverage ceases 3 residues before the CDR3 finishes, and the germline J gene fills in the end. The V and J genes are TRBV30 and TRBJ2-3, with D tentatively TRBD2 (7 bases). The V end lost 1 base, the J end lost 4 bases, and 9 bases lay between the germline ends. The CDR3 length is 13 residues. Germline-derived CDR1 and CDR2 are GTSNPN and SVGIG (reference sequence). CDR3 amino acids: CAWSGGGPDTQYF. The CDR3 DNA, read in part, is TGTGCCTGGAGTGGGGGGGGGCCAGATACG.

Many counts were recorded for this clone. Coverage ceases 3 residues before the CDR3 finishes, and the germline J gene fills in the end. The V and J genes are TRBV20-1 and TRBJ2-5; 9 bases match TRBD1. After removal of 0 bases from V and 2 bases from J, the junction contained 10 bases not matched to a gene. Looked up from germline, CDR1 is DFQATT and CDR2 is SNEGSKA (reference sequence). The CDR3 is 17 amino acids. CDR3 DNA (partial): TGCAGTGCTAGAGATAAGCGAAACAGGGGGCCTCAAGAGACC. It translates to CSARDKRNRGPQET. Given in full, the CDR3 is CSARDKRNRGPQETQYF.

Concerning this clone itself: The CDR3 goes on 3 residues after the read ends, and that part is filled in from the germline J gene. This chain links TRBV19 with TRBJ1-1; tentatively, D is TRBD1 (6 bases). The V end was cut by 3 bases, the J end by 0 bases, with 11 bases between. CDR1 is LNHDA, CDR2 SQIVND, per germline (reference sequence). The CDR3 consists of 15 residues. Here the CDR3 reads CASSMRTVMNTEAFF. The CDR3 DNA, read in part, is TGTGCCAGTAGTATGCGGACAGTTATGAACACTGAA.

This clone was seen many times. The CDR3 goes on 3 residues after the read ends, and that part is filled in from the germline J gene. V gene TRBV3-1 (or the pseudogene TRBV3-2) combines with J gene TRBJ1-4; no definite D call. Looked up from germline, CDR1 is LGHDT and CDR2 is YNNKEL (reference sequence). The CDR3 contains 14 residues. V was clipped by 0 bases and J by 5 bases, with 7 bases between them. The part of the CDR3 DNA that was read is TGTGCCAGCAGCCAAGATCGTGCGAATGAAAAA. Translated, it gives CASSQDRANEK. The entire CDR3 protein reads CASSQDRANEKLFF.

This clone was seen repeatedly, ten times or more. The read falls 3 residues short of the CDR3 end, and the missing part is taken from the germline J gene. This sequence joins TRBV29-1 and TRBJ2-1; D is possibly TRBD1 (6 bases). The CDR3 length is 14 residues. CDR1 SQVTM and CDR2 ANQGSEA come from the germline V gene. V was pared by 1 base and J by 8 bases, with 15 bases between. CDR3 bases read: TGCAGCGTTGAAGCGGCAGGGGCTGAGGATGAG. It encodes CSVEAAGAEDE. From start to end, the CDR3 is CSVEAAGAEDEQFF.

This clone was counted ten times or more. Sequencing ends 3 residues short of the CDR3 end; the germline J gene provides the rest. This chain uses TRBV7-9 with TRBJ1-4; no reliable D call. Per the germline V gene, CDR1 is SEHNR and CDR2 is FQNEAQ (reference sequence). The CDR3 has 13 amino acids. Trimming pared 7 bases from V and 4 bases from J, leaving 10 bases between. The CDR3 spells CASKEQSNEKLFF. The sequenced CDR3 bases are TGTGCCAGCAAGGAACAGAGTAATGAAAAA. Full variable domain (remainder filled in from reference TRBV7-9 and TRBJ1-4): DTGVSQNPRHKITKRGQNVTFRCDPISEHNRLYWYRQTLGQGPEFLTYFQNEAQLEKSRLLSDRFSAERPKGSFSTLEIQRTEQGDSAMYLCASKEQSNEKLFFGSGTQLSVL.

This clone came up many times. Read sequence stops 3 residues before the CDR3 end, and the germline J gene provides the missing end. This chain connects TRBV29-1 to TRBJ1-2, with a weak D call TRBD1 (6 bases). There are 13 residues in the CDR3. V was trimmed by 3 bases and J by 7 bases, leaving 15 bases between them. From germline, CDR1 is SQVTM and CDR2 ANQGSEA. The CDR3 DNA, read in part, is TGCAGCGTTGATTACCAGGGGATGGGTGGC. It encodes CSVDYQGMGG. The whole CDR3 protein reads CSVDYQGMGGYTF.

This clone has a count of ten or more. The read comes to an end 3 residues before the CDR3 does, leaving the germline J gene to fill in the end. The chain links TRBV12-5 to TRBJ1-1, with D unclear. Germline loops: CDR1 LGHNT, CDR2 FRNRAP. Between the trimmed V and J ends, which lost 3 bases and 1 base, there was a span of 6 bases. The CDR3 runs 13 residues. The CDR3 DNA, read in part, is TGTGCTAGTGGTTTTAGCGGGAACACTGAA. It codes for CASGFSGNTE. The entire CDR3 protein reads CASGFSGNTEAFF.